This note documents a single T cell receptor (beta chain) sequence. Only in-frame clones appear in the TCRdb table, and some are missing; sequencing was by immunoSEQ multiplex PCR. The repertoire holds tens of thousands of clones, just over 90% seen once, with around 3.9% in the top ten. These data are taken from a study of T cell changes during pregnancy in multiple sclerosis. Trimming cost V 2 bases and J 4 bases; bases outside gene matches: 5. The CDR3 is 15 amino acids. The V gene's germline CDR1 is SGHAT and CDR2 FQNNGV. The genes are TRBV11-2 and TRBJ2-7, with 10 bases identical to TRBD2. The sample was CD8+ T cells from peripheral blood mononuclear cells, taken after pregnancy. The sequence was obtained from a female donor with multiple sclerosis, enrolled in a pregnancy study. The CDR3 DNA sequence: TGTGCCAGCAGCTTATCTAGCGGGAGTGGGTACGAGCAGTACTTC. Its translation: CASSLSSGSGYEQYF.